A single T cell receptor beta chain is shown here with its context. Its target is unknown. This entry belongs to a study of T cell responses to AZD1222 COVID-19 vaccine. TCRdb keeps only in-frame clones here, not all; method: immunoSEQ multiplex PCR. The sample includes tens of thousands of clones, 85% to 90% of them seen just once. The CDR3 totals 14 residues. V was pared by 4 bases and J by 9 bases, with 8 bases of the junction left unmatched. The germline V gene encodes CDR1 SNHLY and CDR2 FYNNEI. Study-wide findings and caveats: Repertoire sampling occurred only after the peak T cell response.

The source of this sequence is an adult who received the AZD1222 COVID-19 vaccine. The rearrangement uses TRBV2 and TRBJ1-5; 8 bases match TRBD1. Material: peripheral blood, obtained 28 days after the second AZD1222 dose. This CDR3 reads CASSARGQGGPQHF. The CDR3 DNA reads TGTGCCAGCAGTGCTCGTGGACAGGGCGGGCCCCAGCATTTT. The variable domain in full, completed from reference TRBV2 and TRBJ1-5, reads EPEVTQTPSHQVTQMGQEVILRCVPISNHLYFYWYRQILGQKVEFLVSFYNNEISEKSEIFDDQFSVERPDGSNFTLKIRSTKLEDSAMYFCASSARGQGGPQHFGDGTRLSIL.